The 16 T cell receptor beta chains below come from one sample, sequenced in a study of cytomegalovirus exposure and HLA in healthy donors. A multiplex PCR was run with 60 Vbeta primers and 13 Jbeta primers. Repertoires were generated with immunoSEQ multiplex PCR, while TCRdb's copy carries only in-frame clones and drops some. The repertoire holds about 150,000 clones, with 78% as singletons. The specimen sequenced was PBMCs. Receptors originate from a man aged 40-50 years in good health and CMV-seropositive.

This sequence joins TRBV5-4 and TRBJ2-5; 14 bases agree with TRBD2. The CDR3 extends over 16 amino acids. Germline CDR1 and CDR2: SGHNT and YYREEE (reference sequence). J gave up 4 bases and V 4 bases, and 6 bases lay outside the gene matches. The CDR3 sequence is CASSLAGTSGRETQYF. CDR3 coding DNA: TGTGCCAGCAGCCTCGCCGGGACTAGCGGGAGAGAGACCCAGTACTTC.

V usage is TRBV28 and J usage is TRBJ2-3, with 9 nucleotides matching TRBD1. CDR1 and CDR2 from the germline V gene are MDHEN and SYDVKM. This CDR3 comprises 14 residues. Losses at the gene ends were 8 bases for V and 2 bases for J; bases not matched to a gene: 5. CDR3 bases: TGTGCCAGCCCGGACAGGGGAGTCACAGATACGCAGTATTTT. Translation gives CASPDRGVTDTQYF.

This clone occurred a few times. CDR3 amino acids: CASSFQGAPNYGYTF. CDR3 coding DNA: TGTGCCAGCAGCTTCCAGGGGGCGCCTAACTATGGCTACACCTTC. The chain employs TRBV7-2 and TRBJ1-2, with 8 nucleotides matching TRBD1. Per the germline V gene, CDR1 is SGHTA and CDR2 is FQGNSA. The CDR3 loop spans 15 amino acids. Trimming at V came to 3 bases and at J to 0 bases, leaving 3 bases not matched to a gene.

This clone was counted once. The rearrangement uses TRBV7-9 and TRBJ1-2, with TRBD1 matching over 7 bases. Germline CDR1 SEHNR, CDR2 FQNEAQ (reference sequence). CDR3 length: 16 residues. V dropped 5 bases and J dropped 7; count of bases not matched to a gene: 16. The DNA of the CDR3 is TGTGCCAGCAGCAACGGCAGGGGACAGCTATCTTTTGGCTACACCTTC. It specifies CASSNGRGQLSFGYTF.

In regard to this clone: A read error may account for a junction end that differs from germline. CDR3 amino acids: CASKGGRGLETRYF. In nucleotides, the CDR3 is TGTGCCAGCAAGGGCGGGAGGGGGTTAGAGACCCGGTACTTC. V and J are TRBV2 and TRBJ2-5, with 9 bases identical to TRBD2. From germline, CDR1 is SNHLY and CDR2 FYNNEI. The CDR3 length is 14 residues.

This clone was picked up one time. The chain is built from TRBV15 and TRBJ2-3, with D tentatively TRBD2 (6 bases). CDR1 and CDR2 (germline): LNHNV, YYDKDF (reference sequence). V was pared by 0 bases and J by 2 bases, with 12 bases between. The CDR3 is 16 residues long. CDR3 nucleotides: TGTGCCACCAGCAGAGATTTGGCGGGGTACACAGATACGCAGTATTTT. Translating gives CATSRDLAGYTDTQYF. Complete variable domain (other parts from reference TRBV15 and TRBJ2-3): DAMVIQNPRYQVTQFGKPVTLSCSQTLNHNVMYWYQQKSSQAPKLLFHYYDKDFNNEADTPDNFQSRRPNTSFCFLDIRSPGLGDTAMYLCATSRDLAGYTDTQYFGPGTRLTVL.

This chain joins TRBV5-1 and TRBJ2-3; 12 bases are shared with TRBD2. Germline assignment: CDR1 SGHRS and CDR2 YFSETQ. The V gene end was trimmed by 4 bases and the J gene end by 4 bases; junction bases not matched to a gene: 7. This CDR3 has 16 amino acids. CDR3: CASSALAGGNPDTQYF. The CDR3 DNA follows: TGCGCCAGCAGCGCGCTAGCGGGAGGGAACCCAGATACGCAGTATTTT.

The rearrangement links TRBV28 to TRBJ2-7; D perhaps matches TRBD1 (6 bases). Germline CDR1 and CDR2: MDHEN and SYDVKM. CDR3 size: 13 residues. V gave up 7 bases and J gave up 3 bases, with 13 bases separating them. The CDR3 DNA sequence: TGTGCCAGCACCCGCGGACAGTTCTACGAGCAGTACTTC. This encodes CASTRGQFYEQYF.

This chain connects TRBV5-1 to TRBJ2-5; D possibly corresponds to TRBD1 (6 bases). The CDR3 extends over 14 amino acids. The V gene's germline CDR1 is SGHRS and CDR2 YFSETQ. The V end was cut by 0 bases, the J end by 5 bases, with 11 bases between. CDR3 in amino acids: CASSLGDRSETQYF. The DNA of the CDR3 is TGCGCCAGCAGCTTGGGTGACAGGTCGGAGACCCAGTACTTC.

V and J are TRBV2 and TRBJ1-5; D is undetermined. Germline V gene data show CDR1 as SNHLY and CDR2 as FYNNEI. The CDR3 extends over 14 amino acids. V was pared by 6 bases and J by 1 base, with 10 bases between. In DNA form, the CDR3 reads TGTGCCAGCAGGCACAGTTCGAGCAATCAGCCCCAGCATTTT. This codes for CASRHSSSNQPQHF.

This clone was detected a few times. The chain employs TRBV20-1 and TRBJ1-2; D is unclear. Between the trimmed V and J ends, which lost 2 bases and 11 bases, there was a span of 9 bases. CDR3 size: 10 residues. Germline values: CDR1 DFQATT, CDR2 SNEGSKA (reference sequence). The CDR3 DNA sequence: TGCAGTGCTAGACGGGTCGGATACACCTTC. Its protein is CSARRVGYTF.

The rearrangement links TRBV7-2 to TRBJ1-2; 7 positions match TRBD1. The J segment lost 9 bases and the V segment lost 7 bases, leaving 5 bases of the junction unmatched. Per germline, CDR1 SGHTA and CDR2 FQGNSA. The CDR3 is 11 residues long. The CDR3 protein is CASISGQSYTF. CDR3 coding DNA: TGTGCCAGCATCTCGGGACAGAGCTACACCTTC.

The chain is built from TRBV29-1 and TRBJ2-5; possible D gene TRBD2, 5 bases. The J call may be in error: the DNA end matches TRBJ2-7 better. Germline CDR1 is SQVTM and CDR2 is ANQGSEA. The CDR3 contains 14 residues. CDR3 residues: CSVSIQSGSYEQYF. The CDR3 coding sequence is TGCAGCGTTTCCATCCAAAGCGGATCCTACGAGCAGTACTTC.

This chain uses TRBV28 with TRBJ2-5, with a possible D match to TRBD1 (5 bases). There are 14 residues in the CDR3. V was clipped by 6 bases and J by 2 bases, with 13 bases between them. CDR1 is MDHEN, CDR2 SYDVKM, per germline. The CDR3 protein is CASRDRQHQETQYF. CDR3 nucleotide sequence: TGTGCCAGCAGGGACCGACAGCATCAAGAGACCCAGTACTTC. Looking up the rest from reference TRBV28 and TRBJ2-5 gives the full variable domain: DVKVTQSSRYLVKRTGEKVFLECVQDMDHENMFWYRQDPGLGLRLIYFSYDVKMKEKGDIPEGYSVSREKKERFSLILESASTNQTSMYLCASRDRQHQETQYFGPGTRLLVL.

The table lists this clone with a few counts. V gene TRBV10-3 combines with J gene TRBJ2-2; D not certain. Trimming left V 10 bases short and J 6 bases short, with 12 bases between. Per the germline V gene, CDR1 is ENHRY and CDR2 is SYGVKD. CDR3 length: 12 amino acids. DNA for the CDR3: TGTGCCACCTCGCGAACCCCCGGGGAGCTGTTTTTT. This sequence encodes CATSRTPGELFF.

This clone was counted between two and nine times. The chain recombines TRBV19 with TRBJ1-1; 11 bases fit TRBD1. The V and J ends lost 5 bases and 4 bases, in that order; junction bases with no gene match: 6. The CDR3 loop spans 15 amino acids. Germline lookup yields CDR1 LNHDA and CDR2 SQIVND (reference sequence). The CDR3 loop is CASSPAGTGGTEAFF. CDR3 DNA sequence: TGTGCCAGTAGTCCCGCCGGGACAGGGGGCACTGAAGCTTTCTTT.